This is a list of T cell receptor beta chains from one sample in a study of T cell responses to AZD1222 COVID-19 vaccine. Profiling relied on immunoSEQ multiplex PCR, and the TCRdb table lists in-frame clones only, not all of them. The sample has about 180,000 clones, under 95% seen once. This sample comprised peripheral blood, obtained 28 days after the second AZD1222 dose. The receptors were gathered from an adult who received the AZD1222 COVID-19 vaccine. Both conserved end residues are part of each CDR3. A D gene is named only where the DNA matches it firmly. Clone size is not always given. Where it is, it says once, few, many or a class for expanded clones.

v_call,cdr3_length,d_call,clone_size,j_call,cdr3_aa,cdr3_nt
TRBV6-1,14,NA,NA,TRBJ2-1,CASSETSSYNEQFF,TGTGCCAGCAGTGAGACTAGCTCCTACAATGAGCAGTTCTTC
TRBV2,13,TRBD1,NA,TRBJ1-1,CASSEQGGGPHFF,TGTGCCAGCAGTGAACAGGGAGGGGGCCCCCATTTCTTT
TRBV5-1,12,NA,NA,TRBJ1-1,CASRLMETEAFF,TGCGCCAGCAGATTGATGGAAACTGAAGCTTTCTTT
TRBV6-5,14,TRBD1,NA,TRBJ1-1,CASSYVTGRTEAFF,TGTGCCAGCAGTTACGTGACAGGGCGCACTGAAGCTTTCTTT
TRBV7-2,14,NA,NA,TRBJ1-6,CASSWQVDNSPLHF,TGTGCCAGCAGCTGGCAGGTGGACAATTCACCCCTCCACTTT
TRBV19,17,TRBD2,NA,TRBJ2-7,CASSGTSGGASSYEQYF,TGTGCCAGTAGCGGGACTAGCGGGGGCGCCAGCTCCTACGAGCAGTACTTC
TRBV11-2,14,NA,NA,TRBJ2-7,CASSLEPGLDEQYF,TGTGCCAGCAGCTTAGAACCGGGACTCGACGAGCAGTACTTC
TRBV5-1,13,NA,NA,TRBJ2-5,CASSSGRQETQYF,TGCGCCAGCAGCTCAGGGCGGCAAGAGACCCAGTACTTC
TRBV6-5,13,NA,NA,TRBJ1-1,CASSYSKVTEAFF,TGTGCCAGCAGTTACTCGAAAGTCACTGAAGCTTTCTTT
TRBV14,17,TRBD1,NA,TRBJ1-5,CASSQGGQVGSNQPQHF,TGTGCCAGCAGCCAAGGAGGACAGGTGGGGAGCAATCAGCCCCAGCATTTT
TRBV7-3,13,TRBD1,NA,TRBJ2-3,CASSATGSDTQYF,TGTGCCAGCAGCGCGACAGGGTCCGATACGCAGTATTTT
TRBV9,14,NA,NA,TRBJ2-3,CASSVGAGSDTQYF,TGTGCCAGCAGCGTGGGAGCGGGTTCAGATACGCAGTATTTT
TRBV30,12,NA,NA,TRBJ1-1,CAWKALNTEAFF,TGTGCCTGGAAGGCGTTGAACACTGAAGCTTTCTTT
TRBV6-6,14,NA,NA,TRBJ2-5,CASSYEVVGETQYF,TGTGCCAGCAGTTACGAAGTGGTGGGAGAGACCCAGTACTTC
TRBV29-1,17,NA,NA,TRBJ1-2,CSVEGWGGRTANYGYTF,TGCAGCGTTGAGGGGTGGGGCGGGCGGACAGCTAACTATGGCTACACCTTC
TRBV6-5,15,TRBD1,NA,TRBJ2-2,CASRLTGGDVGELFF,TGTGCCAGCAGACTTACAGGGGGCGATGTCGGGGAGCTGTTTTTT
TRBV2,14,NA,NA,TRBJ1-2,CASSVHRPGYGYTF,TGTGCCAGCAGTGTACACCGACCTGGCTATGGCTACACCTTC
TRBV3-1/TRBV3-2,15,TRBD1,once,TRBJ1-1,CASSQGRGTGAKAFF,TGTGCCAGCAGCCAAGGTCGGGGGACAGGGGCAAAAGCTTTCTTT
TRBV11-2,16,TRBD2,NA,TRBJ2-1,CASVLIAGDSYNEQFF,TGTGCCAGCGTCCTAATAGCGGGAGATTCCTACAATGAGCAGTTCTTC
TRBV6-5,15,NA,once,TRBJ1-3,CASSSGYSSGNTIYF,TGTGCCAGCAGTTCCGGGTATAGCTCTGGAAACACCATATATTTT
TRBV2,14,NA,NA,TRBJ1-2,CASSDKGSPYGYTF,TGTGCCAGCAGTGACAAGGGCTCCCCCTATGGCTACACCTTC
TRBV3-1/TRBV3-2,11,NA,NA,TRBJ2-1,CASSQRNEQFF,TGTGCCAGCAGCCAAAGGAATGAGCAGTTCTTC
TRBV6-6,15,TRBD1,NA,TRBJ2-2,CASSWAGGAGGELFF,TGTGCCAGCAGTTGGGCAGGGGGCGCGGGCGGGGAGCTGTTTTTT
TRBV7-9,15,TRBD2,NA,TRBJ2-3,CASSPGGSSTDTQYF,TGTGCCAGCAGCCCCGGGGGGTCGAGCACAGATACGCAGTATTTT
TRBV19,14,NA,NA,TRBJ2-5,CASSIGAAQETQYF,TGTGCCAGTAGTATTGGAGCAGCCCAAGAGACCCAGTACTTC
TRBV7-9,17,NA,NA,TRBJ2-7,CASSPRLRTESSYEQYF,TGTGCCAGCAGCCCGAGACTCCGGACTGAAAGCTCCTACGAGCAGTACTTC
TRBV5-1,14,NA,NA,TRBJ2-5,CASTHQGTQETQYF,TGCGCCAGCACACATCAGGGAACCCAAGAGACCCAGTACTTC
TRBV27,16,NA,NA,TRBJ2-3,CASRRRDFSSTDTQYF,TGTGCCAGCCGGCGAAGGGATTTTTCTAGCACAGATACGCAGTATTTT
TRBV2,13,TRBD1,NA,TRBJ2-5,CASSRQGAETQYF,TGTGCCAGCAGTAGACAGGGTGCAGAGACCCAGTACTTC
TRBV7-2,15,NA,NA,TRBJ2-6,CASSFYSSGANVLTF,TGTGCCAGCAGCTTCTACAGCAGTGGGGCCAACGTCCTGACTTTC
TRBV6-1,15,NA,NA,TRBJ2-1,CASSDLEDSYNEQFF,TGTGCCAGCAGTGATCTAGAGGACTCCTACAATGAGCAGTTCTTC
TRBV19,18,TRBD1,once,TRBJ2-2,CASSIGSGEGAGSGELFF,TGTGCCAGTAGTATAGGTTCCGGTGAGGGGGCAGGGTCCGGGGAGCTGTTTTTT
TRBV3-1/TRBV3-2,13,NA,NA,TRBJ1-1,CASSPRDTQEAFF,TGTGCCAGCAGCCCCCGGGACACTCAAGAAGCTTTCTTT
TRBV28,13,TRBD1,NA,TRBJ2-7,CAGRPGQGREQYF,TGTGCCGGCAGACCGGGACAGGGTCGCGAGCAGTACTTC
TRBV27,14,NA,NA,TRBJ1-1,CASSFVGENTEAFF,TGTGCCAGCAGTTTTGTGGGGGAGAACACTGAAGCTTTCTTT
TRBV19,12,NA,once,TRBJ2-2,CASSIRVGELFF,TGTGCCAGTAGTATCCGGGTCGGGGAGCTGTTTTTT
TRBV6-5,14,NA,once,TRBJ1-5,CASRPDRNGGPQHF,TGTGCCAGCAGACCGGACAGAAACGGGGGGCCCCAGCATTTT
TRBV11-1,14,NA,NA,TRBJ1-2,CASSPVLNPYGYTF,TGTGCCAGCAGCCCCGTCCTCAACCCCTATGGCTACACCTTC
TRBV13,17,TRBD2,NA,TRBJ2-3,CASSSGLAGGLTDTQYF,TGTGCCAGCAGCTCAGGACTAGCGGGGGGACTCACAGATACGCAGTATTTT
TRBV7-9,15,NA,many,TRBJ1-2,CASSLDPGLSYGYTF,TGTGCCAGCAGCTTAGACCCTGGGTTAAGCTATGGCTACACCTTC
TRBV11-2,11,NA,NA,TRBJ2-3,CASRRSYTQYF,TGTGCCAGTAGAAGGTCATATACGCAGTATTTT
TRBV7-2,14,NA,NA,TRBJ1-6,CASSVTGRDSPLHF,TGTGCCAGCAGCGTCACAGGGAGAGATTCACCCCTCCACTTT
TRBV28,17,TRBD1,NA,TRBJ2-7,CASSSYGQGSFVYEQYF,TGTGCCAGCAGTTCATACGGACAGGGATCCTTCGTCTACGAGCAGTACTTC